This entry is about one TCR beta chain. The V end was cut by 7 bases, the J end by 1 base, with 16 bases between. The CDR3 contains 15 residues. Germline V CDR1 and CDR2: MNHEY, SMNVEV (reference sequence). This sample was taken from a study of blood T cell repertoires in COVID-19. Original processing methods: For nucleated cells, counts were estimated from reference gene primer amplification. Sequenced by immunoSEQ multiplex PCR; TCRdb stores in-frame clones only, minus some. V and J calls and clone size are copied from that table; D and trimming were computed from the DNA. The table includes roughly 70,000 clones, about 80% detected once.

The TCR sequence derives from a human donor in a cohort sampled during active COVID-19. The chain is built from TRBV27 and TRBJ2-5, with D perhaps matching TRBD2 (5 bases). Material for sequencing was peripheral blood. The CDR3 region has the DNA TGTGCCAGCACGGCGGGTTTGGGTCGCCAAGAGACCCAGTACTTC. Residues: CASTAGLGRQETQYF.